A single T cell receptor (beta chain) is shown here with its context. Germline V gene sequence: CDR1 LGHNA, CDR2 YSLEER. The CDR3 has 17 residues. Trimming removed 2 bases from V and 4 bases from J, with 18 bases in between. Original handling: For nucleated cells, counts were estimated from reference gene primer amplification. Generated by immunoSEQ multiplex PCR, the TCRdb table keeps only in-frame clones and is missing some. That table furnishes V, J and clone size, whereas the DNA furnished D and trimming. The sample shows 250,000 or so clones, 80% to 90% of them seen only once. Across 20 to 25 US areas, participants ranged in age from 18 to 89 years. Cohort placement rested on clinical history that participants reported themselves. The sample belongs to a study of blood T cell repertoires in COVID-19. Study-level background: COVID-19 samples, acute and convalescent, were from the United States, Italy and Spain.

The source is a woman aged 40 to 50 who had been exposed to COVID-19. The specimen was PBMCs or T cells enriched from blood (not recorded which). The J gene is TRBJ2-1, the V gene TRBV4-3, with D possibly being TRBD1 (5 bases). CDR3 sequence reads: CASSQHQTGLRYNEQFF. The CDR3 DNA reads TGCGCCAGCAGCCAACACCAAACAGGCCTACGATACAATGAGCAGTTCTTC.